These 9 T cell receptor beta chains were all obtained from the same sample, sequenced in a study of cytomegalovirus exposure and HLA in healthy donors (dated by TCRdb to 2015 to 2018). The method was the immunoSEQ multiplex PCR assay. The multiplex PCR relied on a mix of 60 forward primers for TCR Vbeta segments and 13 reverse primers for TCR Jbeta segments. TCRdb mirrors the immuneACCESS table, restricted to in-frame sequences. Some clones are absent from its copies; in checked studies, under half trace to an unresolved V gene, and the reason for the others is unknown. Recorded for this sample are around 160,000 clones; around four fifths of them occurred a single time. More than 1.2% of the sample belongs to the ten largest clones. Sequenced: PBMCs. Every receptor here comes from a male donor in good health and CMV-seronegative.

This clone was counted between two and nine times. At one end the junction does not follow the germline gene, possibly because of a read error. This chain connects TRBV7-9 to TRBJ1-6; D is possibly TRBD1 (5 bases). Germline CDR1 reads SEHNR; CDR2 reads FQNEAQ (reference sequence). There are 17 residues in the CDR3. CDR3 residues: CSSSLMAGRTYNSPLHF. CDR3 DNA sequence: TGTTCCAGCAGCTTAATGGCAGGGAGGACCTATAATTCACCCCTCCACTTT.

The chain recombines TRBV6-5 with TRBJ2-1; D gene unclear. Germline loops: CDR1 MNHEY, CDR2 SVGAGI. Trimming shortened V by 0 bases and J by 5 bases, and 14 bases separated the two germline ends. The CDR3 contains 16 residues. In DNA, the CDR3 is TGTGCCAGCAGTTACTCCGGGTCCCCTGCCCACAATGAGCAGTTCTTC. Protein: CASSYSGSPAHNEQFF.

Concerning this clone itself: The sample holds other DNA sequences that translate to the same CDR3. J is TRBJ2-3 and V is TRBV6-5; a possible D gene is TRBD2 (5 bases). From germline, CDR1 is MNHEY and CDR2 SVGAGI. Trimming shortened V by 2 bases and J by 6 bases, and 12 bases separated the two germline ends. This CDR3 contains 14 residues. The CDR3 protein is CASSYGGPVDTQYF. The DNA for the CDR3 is TGTGCCAGCAGTTACGGAGGTCCCGTGGATACGCAGTATTTT.

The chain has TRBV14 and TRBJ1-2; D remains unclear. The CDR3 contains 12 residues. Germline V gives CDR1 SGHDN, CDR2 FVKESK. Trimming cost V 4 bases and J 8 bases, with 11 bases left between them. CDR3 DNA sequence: TGTGCCAGCAGCCCCCAGAGGTCCGGCTACACCTTC. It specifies CASSPQRSGYTF. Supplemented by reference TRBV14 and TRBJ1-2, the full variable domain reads EAGVTQFPSHSVIEKGQTVTLRCDPISGHDNLYWYRRVMGKEIKFLLHFVKESKQDESGMPNNRFLAERTGGTYSTLKVQPAELEDSGVYFCASSPQRSGYTFGSGTRLTVV.

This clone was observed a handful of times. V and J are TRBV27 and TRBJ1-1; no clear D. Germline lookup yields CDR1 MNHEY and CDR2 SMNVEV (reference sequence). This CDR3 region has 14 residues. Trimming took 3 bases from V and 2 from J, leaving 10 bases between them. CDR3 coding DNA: TGTGCCAGCAGTTTGCGACTTGATAACACTGAAGCTTTCTTT. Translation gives CASSLRLDNTEAFF.

CDR3 sequence reads: CASRMAKGAANTEAFF. CDR3 nucleotides: TGCGCCAGCAGAATGGCCAAGGGGGCAGCGAACACTGAAGCTTTCTTT. V is TRBV5-1 and J is TRBJ1-1; 7 bases fit TRBD1. V dropped 5 bases and J dropped 1; count of bases not matched to a gene: 11. CDR1 is SGHRS, CDR2 YFSETQ, per germline. This CDR3 region has 16 residues.

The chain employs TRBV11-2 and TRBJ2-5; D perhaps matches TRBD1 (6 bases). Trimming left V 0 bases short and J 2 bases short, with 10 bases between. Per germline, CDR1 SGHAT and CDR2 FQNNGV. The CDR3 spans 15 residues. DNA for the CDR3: TGTGCCAGCAGCTTAGATCCCAGGGGTCAAGAGACCCAGTACTTC. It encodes CASSLDPRGQETQYF.

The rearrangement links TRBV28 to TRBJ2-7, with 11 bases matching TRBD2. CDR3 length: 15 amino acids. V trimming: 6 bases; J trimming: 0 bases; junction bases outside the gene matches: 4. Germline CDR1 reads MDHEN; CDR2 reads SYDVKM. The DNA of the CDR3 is TGTGCCAGCAGAGTCGGACTAGCGGGCTCCTACGAGCAGTACTTC. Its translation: CASRVGLAGSYEQYF.

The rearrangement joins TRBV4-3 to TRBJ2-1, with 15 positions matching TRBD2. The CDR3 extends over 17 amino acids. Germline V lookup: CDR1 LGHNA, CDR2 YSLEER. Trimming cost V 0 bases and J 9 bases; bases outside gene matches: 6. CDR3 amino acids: CASSQDGLAGGQVEQFF. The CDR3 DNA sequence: TGCGCCAGCAGCCAAGATGGACTAGCGGGGGGGCAAGTTGAGCAGTTCTTC.